These T cell receptor beta chains were read from a single sample in a study of cytomegalovirus exposure and HLA in healthy donors. Libraries were prepared by immunoSEQ multiplex PCR; TCRdb keeps only in-frame clonotypes and omits some of them. In the table there are approximately 170,000 clones, around 80% of which are singletons. The source material was PBMCs. The source is a woman aged 50 to 60 in good health and CMV-seropositive. Each CDR3 is given with its conserved first and last residue. A D gene is named only where the DNA matches it firmly. Clone size appears in some rows only: once, few, many, or a class for an expanded clone.

>TRBD1|TRBJ1-3|NA|14|TRBV29-1
CSVRQGTSGNTIYF
TGCAGCGTGCGACAGGGGACCTCTGGAAACACCATATATTTT
>NA|TRBJ2-7|NA|15|TRBV4-3
CASSRDRGPSGRQYF
TGCGCCAGCAGCCGTGACCGCGGCCCGAGCGGGCGGCAGTACTTC
>TRBD2|TRBJ2-7|NA|14|TRBV5-1
CASSASGGTYEQYF
TGCGCCAGCAGCGCCAGCGGGGGAACCTACGAGCAGTACTTC
>TRBD2|TRBJ2-7|NA|17|TRBV10-3
CAISQLPSGGFTGEQYF
TGTGCCATCAGTCAACTTCCTAGCGGGGGGTTTACTGGAGAGCAGTACTTC
>NA|TRBJ2-5|NA|13|TRBV2
CASISVIQETQYF
TGTGCCAGCATTTCAGTTATCCAAGAGACCCAGTACTTC
>TRBD2|TRBJ2-7|few|16|TRBV4-3
CASSQDLQRGRNEQYF
TGCGCCAGCAGCCAAGATCTGCAGCGGGGGAGGAACGAGCAGTACTTC
>TRBD2|TRBJ2-1|few|16|TRBV10-3
CAISEKTSGGNNEQFF
TGTGCCATCAGTGAGAAAACTAGCGGGGGAAACAATGAGCAGTTCTTC
>TRBD2|TRBJ2-1|NA|15|TRBV7-3
CASSRRLANFNEQFF
TGTGCCAGCAGCCGTAGACTAGCTAATTTCAATGAGCAGTTCTTC
>NA|TRBJ1-1|once|14|TRBV29-1
CSVVPLEGNTEAFF
TGCAGCGTCGTACCCCTAGAGGGGAACACTGAAGCTTTCTTT
>TRBD2|TRBJ2-6|few|15|TRBV4-2
CASSTSGSGANVLTF
TGTGCCAGCAGCACTAGCGGCTCTGGGGCCAACGTCCTGACTTTC
>NA|TRBJ2-5|few|11|TRBV7-2
CASSFKETQYF
TGTGCCAGCAGCTTTAAAGAGACCCAGTACTTC
>TRBD1|TRBJ2-4|NA|14|TRBV6-1
CASRVYRGPNIQYF
TGTGCCAGCAGGGTATACAGGGGTCCAAACATTCAGTACTTC
>NA|TRBJ2-3|once|17|TRBV7-2
CASSLYHPAGNTDTQYF
TGTGCCAGCAGCTTGTATCATCCAGCGGGCAACACAGATACGCAGTATTTT
>TRBD2|TRBJ2-1|once|16|TRBV6-6
CASSYSGTSGGNEQFF
TGTGCCAGCAGTTACTCTGGGACTAGCGGGGGGAATGAGCAGTTCTTC
>TRBD1|TRBJ2-5|NA|17|TRBV7-6
CASSLAPATGGMETQYF
TGTGCCAGCAGCTTAGCTCCGGCGACAGGGGGCATGGAGACCCAGTACTTC
>TRBD2|TRBJ2-3|once|16|TRBV7-6
CASSLRLASGTDTQYF
TGTGCCAGCAGCCTCCGACTAGCCTCAGGCACAGATACGCAGTATTTT
>NA|TRBJ1-2|NA|15|TRBV5-6
CASSPPGRGFYGYTF
TGTGCCAGCAGCCCTCCGGGCAGGGGTTTTTATGGCTACACCTTC
>NA|TRBJ1-2|NA|13|TRBV10-3
CAISEWAEDGYTF
TGTGCCATCAGTGAGTGGGCAGAAGATGGCTACACCTTC
>NA|TRBJ1-2|NA|14|TRBV5-1
CASSLERSNYGYTF
TGCGCCAGCAGCTTGGAACGGTCTAACTATGGCTACACCTTC
>NA|TRBJ1-4|NA|14|TRBV19
CASSYQALGEKLFF
TGTGCCAGTAGTTACCAGGCCTTAGGCGAAAAACTGTTTTTT
>TRBD1|TRBJ2-2|few|16|TRBV7-2
CASSLAGQGYTGELFF
TGTGCCAGCAGCTTAGCCGGACAGGGTTACACCGGGGAGCTGTTTTTT
>NA|TRBJ1-5|NA|15|TRBV5-8
CASSLSMTGNQPQHF
TGTGCCAGCAGCTTGAGTATGACAGGCAATCAGCCCCAGCATTTT
>NA|TRBJ1-1|NA|16|TRBV19
CARPSGPGVVNTEAFF
TGTGCCCGACCCTCTGGCCCCGGGGTTGTGAACACTGAAGCTTTCTTT
>TRBD2|TRBJ2-5|NA|16|TRBV5-4
CASSLGASGGQETQYF
TGTGCCAGCAGCTTGGGGGCTAGCGGAGGACAAGAGACCCAGTACTTC
>TRBD2|TRBJ2-7|NA|16|TRBV7-9
CSSSFARSSGTYEQYF
TGTTCCAGCAGCTTTGCCCGGTCGAGCGGGACCTACGAGCAGTACTTC
>NA|TRBJ2-7|few|19|TRBV5-1
CASSRGNGVFRAQVGEQYF
TGCGCCAGCAGCAGAGGGAACGGGGTTTTTCGGGCCCAAGTGGGCGAGCAGTACTTC
>TRBD2|TRBJ2-5|NA|15|TRBV7-2
CASSLVSGAQETQYF
TGTGCCAGCAGCTTAGTTAGCGGGGCCCAAGAGACCCAGTACTTC
>TRBD2|TRBJ2-7|NA|16|TRBV10-3
CAINAGLAGDSYEQYF
TGTGCCATCAACGCGGGACTAGCGGGAGACTCCTACGAGCAGTACTTC
>NA|TRBJ1-3|NA|16|TRBV18
CASSPRQVISGNTIYF
TGTGCCAGCTCGCCCCGACAGGTTATCTCTGGAAACACCATATATTTT
>NA|TRBJ1-4|NA|13|TRBV9
CASSGRQNEKLFF
TGTGCCAGCAGCGGCCGACAGAATGAAAAACTGTTTTTT
>TRBD2|TRBJ2-3|NA|17|TRBV30
CAWSGPVAGEPTDTQYF
TGTGCCTGGAGTGGGCCCGTAGCGGGGGAACCCACAGATACGCAGTATTTT
>TRBD2|TRBJ2-1|NA|16|TRBV28
CASSFLRGGRGNEQFF
TGTGCCAGCAGTTTCTTGCGAGGCGGGAGGGGGAATGAGCAGTTCTTC
>NA|TRBJ1-4|NA|13|TRBV5-1
CASSLSGDEKLFF
TGCGCCAGCAGCTTGTCGGGGGACGAAAAACTGTTTTTT
>TRBD1|TRBJ2-7|few|13|TRBV19
CATPGQNSYEQYF
TGTGCCACTCCGGGACAGAACTCCTACGAGCAGTACTTC
>NA|TRBJ2-5|NA|14|TRBV18
CASSPPSGGETQYF
TGTGCCAGCTCACCACCGTCCGGGGGAGAGACCCAGTACTTC
>TRBD2|TRBJ2-1|NA|15|TRBV10-1
CASSTSGGTYNEQFF
TGCGCCAGCAGTACAAGCGGGGGAACCTACAATGAGCAGTTCTTC
>NA|TRBJ1-5|once|15|TRBV10-1
CASSEWLGGNQPQHF
TGCGCCAGCAGTGAGTGGCTGGGCGGCAATCAGCCCCAGCATTTT
>NA|TRBJ2-7|NA|16|TRBV9
CASSPLAAALSYEQYF
TGTGCCAGCAGCCCCCTTGCGGCGGCTCTCTCCTACGAGCAGTACTTC
>TRBD1|TRBJ1-4|NA|15|TRBV5-1
CASSGMGQINEKLFF
TGCGCCAGCAGCGGAATGGGACAGATTAATGAAAAACTGTTTTTT
>TRBD1|TRBJ1-2|once|15|TRBV19
CASSFGGGSFYGYTF
TGTGCCAGTAGTTTTGGAGGGGGCTCTTTCTATGGCTACACCTTC
>TRBD1|TRBJ1-2|NA|15|TRBV7-9
CASSALRQGEYGYTF
TGTGCCAGCAGTGCATTACGACAGGGCGAATATGGCTACACCTTC
>TRBD2|TRBJ2-7|NA|15|TRBV6-1
CASSETSGGSYEQYF
TGTGCCAGCAGTGAAACTAGCGGGGGGAGTTACGAGCAGTACTTC
>NA|TRBJ2-2|NA|13|TRBV2
CASDQANTGELFF
TGTGCCAGCGACCAGGCGAACACCGGGGAGCTGTTTTTT
>TRBD1|TRBJ1-1|once|15|TRBV10-3
CAIKRGTGVNTEAFF
TGTGCCATCAAGAGAGGGACAGGCGTGAACACTGAAGCTTTCTTT
>TRBD1|TRBJ2-7|NA|12|TRBV6-5
CASADRAYEQYF
TGTGCCAGCGCGGACAGGGCCTACGAGCAGTACTTC